This record concerns one TCR beta chain sequence. The data belong to a study of PD-L1 blockade in urothelial cancer. The CDR3 runs to 16 residues. J gave up 10 bases and V 4 bases, and 10 bases lay outside the gene matches. Germline CDR1 and CDR2: LGHNA and YNFKEQ. This table comes from immunoSEQ multiplex PCR, and its TCRdb copy is limited to in-frame clones, with some not included. This sample has about 100,000 clones, with 91% found just once. Sequencing used PBMCs, obtained around atezolizumab (anti-PD-L1) treatment. This rearrangement joins TRBV4-2 to TRBJ2-1, with 13 nucleotides matching TRBD2. The clonotype comes from a woman of 80 years or more with urothelial cancer. The CDR3 DNA follows: TGTGCCAGCAGCCCCTCAACTAGCGGGAGGGCCGGCGAGCAGTTCTTC. This sequence encodes CASSPSTSGRAGEQFF.